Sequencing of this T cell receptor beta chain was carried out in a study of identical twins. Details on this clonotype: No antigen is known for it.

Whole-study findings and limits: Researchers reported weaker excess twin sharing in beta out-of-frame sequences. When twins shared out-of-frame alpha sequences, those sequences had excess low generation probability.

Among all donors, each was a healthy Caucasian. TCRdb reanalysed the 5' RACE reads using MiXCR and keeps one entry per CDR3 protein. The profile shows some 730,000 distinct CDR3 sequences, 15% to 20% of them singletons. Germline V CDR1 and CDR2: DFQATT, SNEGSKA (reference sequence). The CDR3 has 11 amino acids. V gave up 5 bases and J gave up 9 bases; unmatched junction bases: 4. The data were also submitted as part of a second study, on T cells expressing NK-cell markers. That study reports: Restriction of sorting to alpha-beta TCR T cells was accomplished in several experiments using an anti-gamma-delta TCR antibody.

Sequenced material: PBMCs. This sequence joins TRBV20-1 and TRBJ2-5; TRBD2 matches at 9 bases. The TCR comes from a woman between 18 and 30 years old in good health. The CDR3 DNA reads TGCAGTGCTGGGACTAGCTGGGCCCAGTACTTC. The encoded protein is CSAGTSWAQYF.